This T cell receptor beta chain was recorded in a study of blood T cell repertoires in COVID-19. In the study overall: Donors in the United States, Italy and Spain gave samples during acute or convalescent COVID-19. PBMCs, B-cell-depleted T cells, or T cells provided the cDNA or gDNA that made up the material.

In the study's own analysis: Counts of nucleated cells, estimated from reference gene primer amplification, were obtained. Assay used: immunoSEQ multiplex PCR; TCRdb lists only in-frame clones, some missing. That table furnishes V, J and clone size, whereas the DNA furnished D and trimming. In the table there are over 200,000 clones, about 86% of which are singletons. The CDR3 is made up of 12 amino acids. Germline values: CDR1 MNHNS, CDR2 SASEGT. The V end was cut by 6 bases, the J end by 0 bases, with 3 bases between. The V gene is TRBV6-1, the J gene TRBJ1-5, with D uncertain. This clonotype was obtained from a man aged 35 to 55 with active or convalescent COVID-19. Material: peripheral blood. This CDR3 reads CASSGSNQPQHF. Here the CDR3 DNA reads TGTGCCAGCAGCGGTAGCAATCAGCCCCAGCATTTT.